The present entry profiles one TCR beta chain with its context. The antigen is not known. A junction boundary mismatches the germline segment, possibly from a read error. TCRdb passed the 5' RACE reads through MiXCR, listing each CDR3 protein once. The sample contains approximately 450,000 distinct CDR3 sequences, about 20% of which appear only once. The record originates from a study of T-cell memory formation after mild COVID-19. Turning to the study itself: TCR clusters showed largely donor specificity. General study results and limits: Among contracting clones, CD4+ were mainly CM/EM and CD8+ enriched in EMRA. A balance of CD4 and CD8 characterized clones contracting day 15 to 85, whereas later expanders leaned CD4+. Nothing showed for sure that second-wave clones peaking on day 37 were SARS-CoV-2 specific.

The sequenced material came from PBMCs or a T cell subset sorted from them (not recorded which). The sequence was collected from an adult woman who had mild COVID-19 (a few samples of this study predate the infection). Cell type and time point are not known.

The CDR3 protein is CASSLGGVKKIQYF. The DNA for the CDR3 is TGTGCCAGCAGTTTAGGGGGGGTCAAAAAAATTCAGTACTTC. The chain has TRBV12-3 or TRBV12-4 and TRBJ2-4; possible D gene TRBD2, 6 bases. The CDR3 has 14 residues.